This T cell receptor beta chain was captured in a study of blood T cells in healthy people across ages. Across the whole study: In model experiments, template switching was able to capture about one barcoded beta molecule for every two T cells that were present.

Germline CDR1 is MNHNS and CDR2 is SASEGT. The CDR3 extends over 15 amino acids. Comment on this clonotype: Its antigen is unknown.

Together with a sample-barcoded 5' primer, a J-beta primer mix was included in a second PCR lasting about 6 to 12 cycles. Every cDNA was tagged by a template-switch adaptor with 12 random nucleotides. TCRdb re-derived calls from the 5' RACE reads in MiXCR, one entry per CDR3 protein. In the table there are 1.5 million to 1.8 million distinct CDR3 sequences, 42% of which are singletons. The study's findings and limits: Significant beta diversity loss was already apparent by age approximately 36, declining roughly linearly.

This chain joins TRBV6-1 and TRBJ2-4, with 9 bases identical to TRBD1. The closer fit of TRBJ2-7 to the DNA end suggests the J call may be wrong. The sequenced sample consisted of blood. The sequence was collected from a woman aged 18-29 years in good health. DNA of the CDR3: TGTGCCAGCAGTGACCCTCGGGACAGGGCTTACGAGCAGTACTTC. Its translation is CASSDPRDRAYEQYF.